This T cell receptor (beta chain) emerged from a study of CD8+ T cells in alopecia areata. Study-wide background: Scoring of treated patients' severity used the percentage of affected scalp area. Study-level results: Tissue-resident alphabeta T cells belonging to normal skin likewise get sequenced within scalp specimens. Whereas mice showed it more clearly, TCR sharing across patients was murkier, possibly because of HLA.

This clone was seen a handful of times. Its antigen is still unknown. Specified treatment: oral pan-JAK inhibitor, 5-10 mg twice daily. The CDR3 is 13 residues long. From germline, CDR1 is MNHNS and CDR2 SASEGT. V was trimmed by 6 bases and J by 9 bases, leaving 12 bases between them. Reverse transcribed after extraction, RNA yielded cDNA as the sequencing template. TCRdb's copy holds only in-frame clones and misses some; the assay was immunoSEQ multiplex PCR. The data hold about 250,000 clones, with roughly 63% observed a single time. The sequenced sample was CD4+ T cells sorted from blood, obtained at approximately week 52, from a patient treated with tofacitinib. The V call is TRBV6-1, the J call TRBJ1-6, with no clear D. The TCR sequence derives from a human donor with alopecia areata. The CDR3 is CASREGIGSPLHF. CDR3 nucleotides: TGTGCCAGCAGGGAGGGAATCGGTTCACCCCTCCACTTT.